This entry lists 25 T cell receptor beta chains sequenced from one sample in a study of graft-versus-host responses after intestinal transplantation. Only in-frame clones appear in the TCRdb table, and some are missing; sequencing was by immunoSEQ multiplex PCR. The data show more than 65,000 clones, with approximately 91% seen just once and approximately 0.34% held by the top ten. These receptors lack a known antigen. The specimen comprised unstimulated CD4+ T cells sorted from spleen or lymph node cells, sampled before intestinal transplant. The receptors originated from a human donor who received an intestinal transplant.

The V call is TRBV5-1, the J call TRBJ2-3, with 12 bases lining up with TRBD2. This CDR3 is 17 amino acids long. CDR1 SGHRS and CDR2 YFSETQ come from the germline V gene. With V trimmed by 4 bases and J by 4 bases, 10 bases remained unmatched. As DNA, the CDR3 is TGCGCCAGCAGCCCGAGCGCTAGCGGGAGGGCCTCAGATACGCAGTATTTT. Amino acids: CASSPSASGRASDTQYF.

The chain is built from TRBV10-3 and TRBJ1-5; D gene unclear. The CDR3 spans 14 residues. The V gene's germline CDR1 is ENHRY and CDR2 SYGVKD. Trimming removed 9 bases at V and 4 bases at J, with 16 bases between. The DNA of the CDR3 is TGTGCCATTCGGGAGGATACACCGAATCAGCCCCAGCATTTT. Translated, it gives CAIREDTPNQPQHF.

This chain uses TRBV7-2 with TRBJ1-2, with 8 bases that match TRBD1. Germline V gene lookup returns CDR1 SGHTA and CDR2 FQGNSA. The CDR3 spans 13 residues. V gave up 5 bases and J gave up 2 bases; unmatched junction bases: 1. The CDR3 loop is CASSRQGNYGYTF. CDR3 coding DNA: TGTGCCAGCAGCAGACAGGGGAACTATGGCTACACCTTC.

The chain couples TRBV10-3 to TRBJ1-6, with a possible D match to TRBD1 (6 bases). Germline V gives CDR1 ENHRY, CDR2 SYGVKD. V dropped 0 bases and J dropped 7 bases, with 13 bases sitting between them. The length of the CDR3 is 16 residues. The CDR3 sequence is CAISESRGNENSPLHF. In nucleotides, the CDR3 is TGTGCCATCAGTGAGTCGAGGGGGAACGAGAATTCACCCCTCCACTTT.

The chain combines TRBV7-9 with TRBJ1-4; no clear D. The CDR3 covers 13 residues. The germline V gene encodes CDR1 SEHNR and CDR2 FQNEAQ (reference sequence). V was cut by 1 base and J by 8 bases, with 8 bases left in between. CDR3: CASSLEYSEKLFF. Here the CDR3 DNA reads TGTGCCAGCAGCTTAGAATATAGCGAAAAACTGTTTTTT.

This rearrangement joins TRBV6-5 to TRBJ2-1, with 8 bases that match TRBD1. In germline, CDR1 is MNHEY, CDR2 SVGAGI. This CDR3 has 12 amino acids. The ends lost 5 bases at V and 10 bases at J; junction bases unmatched: 4. DNA of the CDR3: TGTGCCAGCAGTGACAGGGGACGAGAGCAGTTCTTC. Translated, it gives CASSDRGREQFF.

The rearrangement uses TRBV28 and TRBJ2-7; D might be TRBD1 (6 bases). This CDR3 is built from 13 residues. Between the trimmed V and J ends, which lost 10 bases and 6 bases, there was a span of 19 bases. CDR1 and CDR2 from the germline V gene are MDHEN and SYDVKM. The CDR3 coding sequence is TGTGCCACAAAGGACATCCGAGGGGGCGAGCAGTACTTC. Protein product: CATKDIRGGEQYF.

This clone has only one observation. The V call is TRBV7-3, the J call TRBJ2-7; D might be TRBD1 (6 bases). The CDR3 spans 16 residues. The V end was cut by 4 bases, the J end by 3 bases, with 19 bases between. Germline V lookup: CDR1 SGHTA, CDR2 FQGTGA. CDR3 region: CASSSIRDTHFYEQYF. Here the CDR3 DNA reads TGTGCCAGCAGCTCCATCCGGGACACCCACTTCTACGAGCAGTACTTC.

For the CDR3, the DNA is TGTGCCAGCAGTTTACTCTACAACACCGGGGAGCTGTTTTTT. Protein sequence: CASSLLYNTGELFF. The rearrangement joins TRBV28 to TRBJ2-2; D is undetermined. V shed 2 bases and J shed 2 bases, with 6 bases lying between them. Looked up from germline, CDR1 is MDHEN and CDR2 is SYDVKM. The CDR3 spans 14 residues.

The genes are TRBV19 and TRBJ1-5; D perhaps matches TRBD1 (6 bases). With 2 bases removed from V and 6 bases from J, the gap between germline ends came to 8 bases. CDR1 is LNHDA, CDR2 SQIVND, per germline (reference sequence). The CDR3 is made up of 13 amino acids. This CDR3 is CASSITGFQPQHF. DNA for the CDR3: TGTGCCAGTAGTATAACAGGGTTTCAGCCCCAGCATTTT.

V usage is TRBV9 and J usage is TRBJ1-1; tentatively, D is TRBD1 (5 bases). This CDR3 has 15 residues. Per germline, CDR1 SGDLS and CDR2 YYNGEE. The V and J ends lost 4 bases and 4 bases respectively, with 17 bases between them. The CDR3 DNA follows: TGTGCCAGCAGCCCCAGGCAGGGTACTGGCACTGAAGCTTTCTTT. Its protein product is CASSPRQGTGTEAFF.

The J gene is TRBJ2-7, the V gene TRBV29-1; 8 bases agree with TRBD1. V shed 4 bases, J shed 3 bases, and the junction held 5 bases outside the gene matches. Germline assignment: CDR1 SQVTM and CDR2 ANQGSEA. The CDR3 runs 13 residues. In DNA form, the CDR3 reads TGCAGCGTTGGTCAGGGGGCGAACTACGAGCAGTACTTC. The encoded protein is CSVGQGANYEQYF.

This chain connects TRBV6-6 to TRBJ1-2, with TRBD1 matching over 9 bases. Germline trimming cut 6 bases from V and 4 bases from J; bases unmatched to any gene: 9. Germline V CDR1 and CDR2: MNHNY, SVGAGI (reference sequence). The CDR3 extends over 15 amino acids. The CDR3 nucleotides are TGTGCCAGCAGCTCCCCGGGACAGGGAGGCTATGGCTACACCTTC. Translating gives CASSSPGQGGYGYTF.

The V and J genes are TRBV19 and TRBJ1-1; no clear D gene. Trimming pared 5 bases from V and 2 bases from J, leaving 9 bases between. CDR1 and CDR2 (germline): LNHDA, SQIVND (reference sequence). This CDR3 has 13 amino acids. DNA of the CDR3: TGTGCCAGTAGTGTCCAGATCAACACTGAAGCTTTCTTT. This encodes CASSVQINTEAFF.

The chain has TRBV10-3 and TRBJ1-1; weak D call: TRBD1 (6 bases). This CDR3 region has 14 residues. Trimming left V 3 bases short and J 2 bases short, with 10 bases between. CDR1 is ENHRY and CDR2 is SYGVKD in the germline V gene. CDR3: CAISEGGFNTEAFF. As DNA, the CDR3 is TGTGCCATCAGTGAAGGGGGATTCAACACTGAAGCTTTCTTT.

This clone was seen more than once but under ten times. The chain joins TRBV10-3 to TRBJ1-3; 7 nucleotides agree with TRBD1. CDR3 length equals 16 residues. With V trimmed by 4 bases and J by 0 bases, 6 bases remained unmatched. Per germline, CDR1 ENHRY and CDR2 SYGVKD. This CDR3 reads CAISGPGQTSGNTIYF. CDR3 nucleotides: TGTGCCATCAGTGGCCCGGGACAGACCTCTGGAAACACCATATATTTT.

The chain links TRBV6-1 to TRBJ2-7, with a weak D call TRBD1 (7 bases). Looked up from germline, CDR1 is MNHNS and CDR2 is SASEGT. The ends were cut back, 6 bases at V and 6 bases at J, with 21 bases in the middle. The CDR3 extends over 15 amino acids. The CDR3 DNA is TGTGCCAGCAGCCAGACAGGGACTGGACCCTCCGAGCAGTACTTC. Amino acids: CASSQTGTGPSEQYF.

The J gene is TRBJ2-7, the V gene TRBV6-5; tentatively, D is TRBD2 (6 bases). Trimming shortened V by 5 bases and J by 9 bases, and 20 bases separated the two germline ends. The CDR3 spans 14 residues. From germline, CDR1 is MNHEY and CDR2 SVGAGI. The CDR3 reads CASSGQAGPNGQYF. CDR3 sequence (DNA): TGTGCCAGCAGTGGGCAGGCGGGACCCAACGGGCAGTACTTC.

With regard to this clone: This same CDR3 is encoded by further DNA sequences in the sample. The J gene is TRBJ2-3, the V gene TRBV27, with 13 bases lining up with TRBD2. From germline, CDR1 is MNHEY and CDR2 SMNVEV (reference sequence). J was trimmed by 0 bases and V by 6 bases; bases with no gene match: 6. This CDR3 comprises 17 residues. This CDR3 reads CASRLAGGPWSTDTQYF. CDR3 DNA sequence: TGTGCCAGCAGACTAGCGGGAGGGCCATGGAGCACAGATACGCAGTATTTT.

This chain uses TRBV30 with TRBJ1-6; no clear D. The CDR3 contains 13 residues. Trimming removed 5 bases from V and 3 bases from J, with 8 bases in between. Germline CDR1 and CDR2: GTSNPN and SVGIG (reference sequence). The DNA for the CDR3 is TGTGCCTGGCGAGAGGTCTATAATTCACCCCTCCACTTT. Its protein product is CAWREVYNSPLHF.

The gene calls are TRBV27 and TRBJ2-3; D possibly corresponds to TRBD1 (5 bases). Germline CDR1 and CDR2: MNHEY and SMNVEV (reference sequence). V was shortened by 5 bases and J by 1 base, with 10 bases between the two germline ends. This CDR3 is 14 amino acids long. CDR3 DNA sequence: TGTGCCAGCAGTCCCTCCAGGGGCACAGATACGCAGTATTTT. As protein: CASSPSRGTDTQYF.

J is TRBJ1-4 and V is TRBV5-1, with D unclear. V lost 3 bases, J lost 8 bases, and 14 bases lay in between. The length of the CDR3 is 14 residues. Per germline, CDR1 SGHRS and CDR2 YFSETQ. This chain's CDR3 is CASSSEGHGEKLFF. The CDR3 DNA sequence: TGCGCCAGCAGCTCTGAGGGTCATGGCGAAAAACTGTTTTTT.

V and J are TRBV9 and TRBJ2-7, with 7 positions matching TRBD2. The CDR3 runs 17 residues. The V gene end was trimmed by 0 bases and the J gene end by 3 bases; junction bases not matched to a gene: 12. Germline lookup yields CDR1 SGDLS and CDR2 YYNGEE. The CDR3 is CASSVEPGTIAVYEQYF. For the CDR3, the DNA is TGTGCCAGCAGCGTAGAGCCGGGGACTATAGCTGTCTACGAGCAGTACTTC.

The rearrangement joins TRBV12-2 to TRBJ2-7; the D call in the table, TRBD2, was not verified against the DNA. TRBV12-2 corresponds to a pseudogene. The CDR3 spans 13 residues. The CDR3 loop is CASRAGVSNEQYF. As DNA, the CDR3 is TGTGCAAGTCGAGCGGGAGTATCCAACGAGCAGTACTTC.

This sequence joins TRBV10-3 and TRBJ2-7; 7 bases line up with TRBD1. The CDR3 loop spans 13 amino acids. With V trimmed by 6 bases and J by 5 bases, 7 bases remained unmatched. Germline CDR1 and CDR2: ENHRY and SYGVKD. The CDR3 sequence is CAIRVAGGDEQYF. The DNA for the CDR3 is TGTGCCATCAGGGTGGCAGGGGGTGACGAGCAGTACTTC.